The next 2 T cell receptor beta chains were all read from a single sample in a study of T cell repertoires in cytomegalovirus infection. Each CDR3 protein gets one entry after TCRdb re-called the reads with MiXCR. The table has about 900,000 distinct CDR3 sequences, about a third seen once. Their antigens remain unidentified. The material was cultured CD8+ T cells from PBMCs, obtained from culture after CMV antigen stimulation. Every receptor here comes from a human donor in good health (CMV status not recorded). Some clones in this sample may be carry-over from other donors' samples.

This clonotype was detected a few times. The rearrangement joins TRBV7-9 to TRBJ2-3; a possible D gene is TRBD1 (5 bases). This CDR3 region has 14 residues. Germline CDR1 reads SEHNR; CDR2 reads FQNEAQ (reference sequence). Trimming stripped 3 bases from V and 0 bases from J, with 7 bases between. CDR3 nucleotides: TGTGCCAGCAGCTTTGACAGAAGCACAGATACGCAGTATTTT. Translation gives CASSFDRSTDTQYF.

This clonotype was seen a handful of times. The chain links TRBV6-6 to TRBJ2-1, with TRBD1 matching over 9 bases. The CDR3 loop spans 18 amino acids. J gave up 5 bases and V 1 base, and 12 bases lay outside the gene matches. Germline CDR1 reads MNHNY; CDR2 reads SVGAGI (reference sequence). The CDR3 bases are TGTGCCAGCAGTTACTACCCCGTGAGGGACAGGGCGAACAATGAGCAGTTCTTC. Residues: CASSYYPVRDRANNEQFF.